This TCR beta chain appears in the sequencing data of a study of cytotoxic CD8 clonotypes in ibrutinib-treated CLL. The study, taken as a whole, reports: Patients showed higher baseline clonality than age-matched healthy donors, and it tracked circulating CD8+ T-cell counts. Clonality increased at ibrutinib response, then returned toward baseline at progression.

As regards this clone: Its antigen remains unidentified.

V was shortened by 1 base and J by 10 bases, with 10 bases between the two germline ends. This CDR3 has 13 residues. Germline CDR1 is MNHEY and CDR2 is SVGAGI. Clones were read by immunoSEQ multiplex PCR, and TCRdb kept only the in-frame ones, dropping some. The profile shows 150,000 or so clones, about four fifths of them singletons. The clonotype comes from a human donor with chronic lymphocytic leukemia. V usage is TRBV6-5 and J usage is TRBJ1-4; D is uncertain. Sequenced material: PBMCs, taken after 12 months of ibrutinib treatment. The CDR3 region has the DNA TGTGCCAGCAGTTACTATAGTCCCCGAAAACTGTTTTTT. It yields the protein CASSYYSPRKLFF.